This TCR beta chain is from a study of cytomegalovirus exposure and HLA in healthy donors. The PCR used 60 Vbeta and 13 Jbeta primers. The method was immunoSEQ multiplex PCR; TCRdb's version includes in-frame clones alone and lacks a portion of them. The table has some 180,000 clones, about 86% seen once. Study-wide points: In an earlier analysis, most TCR beta V segments were productive about 87% or about 30% of the time.

This clone was seen a handful of times. Its specificity is unknown. Regarding donors, all were healthy bone marrow donors. Germline loops: CDR1 SEHNR, CDR2 FQNEAQ (reference sequence). The V gene end was trimmed by 1 base and the J gene end by 11 bases; junction bases not matched to a gene: 12. The CDR3 is made up of 15 amino acids. The J gene is TRBJ2-5, the V gene TRBV7-9; 8 bases are a match to TRBD1. The source material was PBMCs. The receptor comes from a man aged 40-49 years in good health and CMV-seropositive. The CDR3 is CASSLGVGQVNKQYF. The CDR3 DNA reads as TGTGCCAGCAGCTTAGGGGTGGGACAGGTGAACAAGCAGTACTTC.